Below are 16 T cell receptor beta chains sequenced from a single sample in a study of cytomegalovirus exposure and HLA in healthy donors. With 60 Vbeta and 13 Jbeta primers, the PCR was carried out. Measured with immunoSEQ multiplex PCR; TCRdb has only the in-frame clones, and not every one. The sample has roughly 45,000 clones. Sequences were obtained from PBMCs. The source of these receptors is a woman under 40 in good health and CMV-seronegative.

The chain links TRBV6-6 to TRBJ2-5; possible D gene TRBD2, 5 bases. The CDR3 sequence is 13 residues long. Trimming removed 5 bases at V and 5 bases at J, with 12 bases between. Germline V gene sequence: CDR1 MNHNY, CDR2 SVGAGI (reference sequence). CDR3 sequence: CASSPRGWETQYF. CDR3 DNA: TGTGCCAGCAGTCCTCGAGGGTGGGAGACCCAGTACTTC.

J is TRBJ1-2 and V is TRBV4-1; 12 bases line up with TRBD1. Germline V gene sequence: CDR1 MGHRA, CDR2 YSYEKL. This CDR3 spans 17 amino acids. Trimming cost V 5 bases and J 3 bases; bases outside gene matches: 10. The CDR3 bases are TGCGCCAGCAGCGTAATACCCGGGACAGGGGGCGACTATGGCTACACCTTC. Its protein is CASSVIPGTGGDYGYTF.

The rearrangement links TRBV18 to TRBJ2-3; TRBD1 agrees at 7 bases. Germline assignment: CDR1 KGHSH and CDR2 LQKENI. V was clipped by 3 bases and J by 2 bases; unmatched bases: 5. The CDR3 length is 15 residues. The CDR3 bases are TGTGCCAGCTCACCCTCGACAGGGTACACAGATACGCAGTATTTT. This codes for CASSPSTGYTDTQYF.

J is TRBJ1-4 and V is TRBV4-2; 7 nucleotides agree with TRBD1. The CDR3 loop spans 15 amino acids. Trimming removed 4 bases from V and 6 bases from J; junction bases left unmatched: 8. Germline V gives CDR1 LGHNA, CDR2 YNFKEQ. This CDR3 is CASSLRQGSDEKLFF. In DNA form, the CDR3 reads TGTGCCAGCAGCCTTCGACAGGGTTCGGATGAAAAACTGTTTTTT.

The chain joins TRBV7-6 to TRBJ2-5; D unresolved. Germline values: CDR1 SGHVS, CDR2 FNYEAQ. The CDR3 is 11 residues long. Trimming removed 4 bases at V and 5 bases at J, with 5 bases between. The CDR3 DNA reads TGTGCCAGCAGCTCTACGGAGACCCAGTACTTC. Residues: CASSSTETQYF. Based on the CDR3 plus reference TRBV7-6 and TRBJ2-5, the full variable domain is GAGVSQSPRYKVTKRGQDVALRCDPISGHVSLYWYRQALGQGPEFLTYFNYEAQQDKSGLPNDRFSAERPEGSISTLTIQRTEQRDSAMYRCASSSTETQYFGPGTRLLVL.

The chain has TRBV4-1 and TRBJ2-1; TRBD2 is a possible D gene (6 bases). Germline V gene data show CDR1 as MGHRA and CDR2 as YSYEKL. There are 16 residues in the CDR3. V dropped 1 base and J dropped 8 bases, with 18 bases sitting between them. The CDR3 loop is CASSQGSRERFHEQFF. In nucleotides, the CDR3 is TGCGCCAGCAGCCAAGGGAGTCGGGAGAGGTTCCATGAGCAGTTCTTC.

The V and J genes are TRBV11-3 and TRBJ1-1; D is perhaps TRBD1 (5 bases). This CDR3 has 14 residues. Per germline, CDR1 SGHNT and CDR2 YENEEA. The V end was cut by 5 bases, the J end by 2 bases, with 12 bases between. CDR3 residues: CASSPRQRNTEAFF. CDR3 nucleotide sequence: TGTGCCAGCAGCCCCCGACAGAGAAACACTGAAGCTTTCTTT.

CDR3 coding DNA: TGTGCCAGCAGCTTAGGTCTAGCGGGAGGGCGAGAGTACGAGCAGTACTTC. Amino acids: CASSLGLAGGREYEQYF. This sequence joins TRBV7-9 and TRBJ2-7; 12 bases line up with TRBD2. Per the germline V gene, CDR1 is SEHNR and CDR2 is FQNEAQ (reference sequence). The CDR3 is made up of 17 amino acids. The V segment lost 1 base and the J segment 4 bases; nucleotides outside the gene matches: 8.

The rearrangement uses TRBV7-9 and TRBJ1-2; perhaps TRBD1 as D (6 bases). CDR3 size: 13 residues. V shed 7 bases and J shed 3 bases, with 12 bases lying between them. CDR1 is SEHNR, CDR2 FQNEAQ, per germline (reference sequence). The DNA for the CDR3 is TGTGCCAGCACAGAAGACAGGCACTATGGCTACACCTTC. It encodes CASTEDRHYGYTF.

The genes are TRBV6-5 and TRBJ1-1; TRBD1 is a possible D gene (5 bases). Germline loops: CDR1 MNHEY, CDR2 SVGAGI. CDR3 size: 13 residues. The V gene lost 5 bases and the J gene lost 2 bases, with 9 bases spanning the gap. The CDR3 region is CASSLDRNTEAFF. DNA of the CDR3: TGTGCCAGCAGTCTAGACAGAAACACTGAAGCTTTCTTT.

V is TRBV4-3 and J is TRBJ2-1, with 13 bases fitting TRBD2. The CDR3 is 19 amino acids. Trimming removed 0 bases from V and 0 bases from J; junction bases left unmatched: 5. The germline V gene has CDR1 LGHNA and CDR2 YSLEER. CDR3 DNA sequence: TGCGCCAGCAGCCAAGATTGGGGACTAGCGGGAAGCTCCTACAATGAGCAGTTCTTC. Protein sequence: CASSQDWGLAGSSYNEQFF.

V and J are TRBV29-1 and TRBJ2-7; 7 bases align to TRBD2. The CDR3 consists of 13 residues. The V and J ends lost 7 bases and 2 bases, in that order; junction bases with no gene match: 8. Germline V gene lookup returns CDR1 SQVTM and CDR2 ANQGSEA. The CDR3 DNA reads TGCAGCGCCGCCGGACTAGGAACCTACGAGCAGTACTTC. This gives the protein CSAAGLGTYEQYF.

The CDR3 loop is CASSYSGKAYEQYF. CDR3 DNA: TGTGCCAGCAGTTATAGCGGGAAAGCCTACGAGCAGTACTTC. The chain employs TRBV7-9 and TRBJ2-7, with TRBD2 matching over 8 bases. Germline CDR1 SEHNR, CDR2 FQNEAQ (reference sequence). Trimming cost V 6 bases and J 2 bases; bases outside gene matches: 6. This CDR3 has 14 residues.

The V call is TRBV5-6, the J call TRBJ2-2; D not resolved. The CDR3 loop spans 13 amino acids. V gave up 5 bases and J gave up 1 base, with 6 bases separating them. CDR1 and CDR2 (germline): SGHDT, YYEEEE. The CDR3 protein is CASSFMNTGELFF. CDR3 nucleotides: TGTGCCAGCAGTTTTATGAACACCGGGGAGCTGTTTTTT.

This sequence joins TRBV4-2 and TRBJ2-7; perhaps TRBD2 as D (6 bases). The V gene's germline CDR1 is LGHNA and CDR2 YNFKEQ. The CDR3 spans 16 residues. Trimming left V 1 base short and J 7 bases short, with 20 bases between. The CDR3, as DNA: TGTGCCAGCAGCCAAGCCTATGGCGGGACGCCGGGGGAGCAGTACTTC. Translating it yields CASSQAYGGTPGEQYF.

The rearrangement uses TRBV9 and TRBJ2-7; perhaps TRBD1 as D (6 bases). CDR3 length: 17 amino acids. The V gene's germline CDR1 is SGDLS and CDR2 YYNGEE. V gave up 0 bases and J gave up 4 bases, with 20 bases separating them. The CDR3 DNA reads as TGTGCCAGCAGCGTAGTCCTCGGCTACAGGGTCGCGTACGAGCAGTACTTC. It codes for CASSVVLGYRVAYEQYF. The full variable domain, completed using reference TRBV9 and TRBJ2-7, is DSGVTQTPKHLITATGQRVTLRCSPRSGDLSVYWYQQSLDQGLQFLIQYYNGEERAKGNILERFSAQQFPDLHSELNLSSLELGDSALYFCASSVVLGYRVAYEQYFGPGTRLTVT.